This T cell receptor beta chain was documented in a study of T cell clusters in autoimmune cytopenias. Per germline, CDR1 SGHRS and CDR2 YFSETQ. This CDR3 is built from 11 residues. General study findings and limits: TRB repertoire shifts in secondary cytopenia and chronic lymphocytic leukemia mostly reflected lymphoma, not autoimmunity. The T cell clusters came from computational analysis alone and lack functional validation. Primary autoimmune cytopenia patients seemingly lacked the physiological T cell clusters found in healthy donors. Active autoimmune hepatitis patients had around 2.7-fold fewer exclusive TRB clusters than healthy donors.

One tube held mixed TRB-A and TRB-B primer pools for touch-down PCR. TCRdb re-called the multiplex PCR reads; every CDR3 protein appears as one record, without DNA. The sample totals thousands of distinct CDR3 sequences. About 37,500 genome equivalents of blood DNA were amplified for TRB. About this clonotype: Its antigen is still unknown.

The V call is TRBV5-1, the J call TRBJ1-1. The sample taken for sequencing was peripheral blood. The clonotype was recovered from a human donor with an autoimmune cytopenia or autoimmune hepatitis (not recorded which). CDR3 region: CASSSNTEAFF.